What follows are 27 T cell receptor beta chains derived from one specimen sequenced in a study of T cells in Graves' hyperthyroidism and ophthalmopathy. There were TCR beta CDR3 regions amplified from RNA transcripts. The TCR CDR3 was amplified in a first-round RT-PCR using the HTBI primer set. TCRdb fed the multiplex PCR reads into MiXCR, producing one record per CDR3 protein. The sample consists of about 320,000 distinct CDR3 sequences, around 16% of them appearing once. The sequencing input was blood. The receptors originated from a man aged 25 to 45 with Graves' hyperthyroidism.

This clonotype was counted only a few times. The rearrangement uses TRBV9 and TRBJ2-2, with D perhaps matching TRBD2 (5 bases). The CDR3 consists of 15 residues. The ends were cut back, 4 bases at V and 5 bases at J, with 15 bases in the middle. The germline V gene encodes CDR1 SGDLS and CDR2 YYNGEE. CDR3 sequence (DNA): TGTGCCAGCAGCTCCGGCGAGGGCGTAACCGGGGAGCTGTTTTTT. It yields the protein CASSSGEGVTGELFF.

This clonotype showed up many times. DNA for the CDR3: TGTGCCAGCAGGGCGGTTAACGGAGGAGAGACCCAGTACTTC. Translated: CASRAVNGGETQYF. The chain links TRBV2 to TRBJ2-5; D may be TRBD2 (5 bases). CDR3 length: 14 residues. V was shortened by 6 bases and J by 4 bases, with 15 bases between the two germline ends. The germline CDR1 and CDR2 sequences are SNHLY and FYNNEI.

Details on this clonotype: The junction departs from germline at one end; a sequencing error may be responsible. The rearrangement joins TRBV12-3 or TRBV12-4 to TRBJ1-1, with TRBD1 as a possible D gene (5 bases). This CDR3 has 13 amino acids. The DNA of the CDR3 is TGTGCCGGCAGTTTAACAGGTCACACTGAAGCTTTCTTT. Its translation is CAGSLTGHTEAFF.

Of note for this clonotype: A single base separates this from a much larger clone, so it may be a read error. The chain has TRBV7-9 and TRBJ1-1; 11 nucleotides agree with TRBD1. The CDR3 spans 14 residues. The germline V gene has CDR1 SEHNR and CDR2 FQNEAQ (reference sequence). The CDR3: CASGWTGGLTEAFF. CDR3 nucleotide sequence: TGCGCCAGCGGCTGGACAGGGGGCCTCACTGAAGCTTTCTTT.

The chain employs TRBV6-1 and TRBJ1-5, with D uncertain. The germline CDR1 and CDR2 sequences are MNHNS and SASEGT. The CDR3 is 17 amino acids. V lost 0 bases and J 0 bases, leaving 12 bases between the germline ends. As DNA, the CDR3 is TGTGCCAGCAGTGAAGCCCGCGGAAGGTATAGCAATCAGCCCCAGCATTTT. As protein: CASSEARGRYSNQPQHF.

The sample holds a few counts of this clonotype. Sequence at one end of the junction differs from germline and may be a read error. CDR3 protein: CASSLAGAHTEAFF. The DNA for the CDR3 is TGTGCCAGCAGCCTAGCGGGGGCGCACACTGAAGCTTTCTTT. The chain carries TRBV7-2 and TRBJ1-1, with D maybe TRBD1 (6 bases). The CDR3 has 14 residues. Per germline, CDR1 SGHTA and CDR2 FQGNSA.

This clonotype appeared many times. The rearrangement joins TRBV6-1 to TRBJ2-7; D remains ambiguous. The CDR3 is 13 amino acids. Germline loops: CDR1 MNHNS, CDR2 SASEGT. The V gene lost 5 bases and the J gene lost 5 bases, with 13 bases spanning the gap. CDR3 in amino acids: CASSPDFRDEQYF. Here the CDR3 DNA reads TGTGCCAGCAGTCCCGACTTCCGCGACGAGCAGTACTTC.

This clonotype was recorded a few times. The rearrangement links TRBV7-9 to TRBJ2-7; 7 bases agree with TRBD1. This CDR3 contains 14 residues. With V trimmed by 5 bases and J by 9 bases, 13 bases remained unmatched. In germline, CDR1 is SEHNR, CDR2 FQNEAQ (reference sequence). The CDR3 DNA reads TGTGCCAGCAGCGACGACAGGGTCCCACGGGGGCAGTACTTC. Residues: CASSDDRVPRGQYF.

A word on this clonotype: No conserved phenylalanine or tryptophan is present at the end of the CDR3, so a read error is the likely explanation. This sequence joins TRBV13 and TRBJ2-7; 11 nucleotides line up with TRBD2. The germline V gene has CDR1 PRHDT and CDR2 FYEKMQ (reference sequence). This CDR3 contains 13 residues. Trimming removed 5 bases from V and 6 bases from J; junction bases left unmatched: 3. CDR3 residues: CASSPGTSGEQYL. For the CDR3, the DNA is TGTGCCAGCAGCCCCGGGACTAGCGGCGAGCAGTACCTC.

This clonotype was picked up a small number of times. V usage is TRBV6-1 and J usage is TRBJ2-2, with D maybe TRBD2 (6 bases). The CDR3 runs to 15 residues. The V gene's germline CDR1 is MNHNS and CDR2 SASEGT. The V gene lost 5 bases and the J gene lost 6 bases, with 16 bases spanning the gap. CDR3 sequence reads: CASSLTAGGSGELFF. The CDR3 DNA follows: TGTGCCAGCAGTTTAACGGCAGGAGGGTCCGGGGAGCTGTTTTTT.

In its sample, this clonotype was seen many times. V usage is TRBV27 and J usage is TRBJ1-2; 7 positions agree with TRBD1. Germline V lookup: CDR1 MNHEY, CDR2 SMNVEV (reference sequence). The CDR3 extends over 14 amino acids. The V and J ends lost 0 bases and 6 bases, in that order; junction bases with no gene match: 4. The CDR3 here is CASSLSGQPHGYTF. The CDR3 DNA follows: TGTGCCAGCAGTTTATCGGGACAGCCACATGGCTACACCTTC.

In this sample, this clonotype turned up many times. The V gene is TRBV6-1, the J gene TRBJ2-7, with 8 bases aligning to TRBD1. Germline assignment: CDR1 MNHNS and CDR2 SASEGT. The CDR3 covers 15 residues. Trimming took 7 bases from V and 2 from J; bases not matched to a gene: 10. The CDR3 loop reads CASKHRDRSTYEQYF. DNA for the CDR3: TGTGCCAGCAAACACCGGGACAGGAGTACCTACGAGCAGTACTTC.

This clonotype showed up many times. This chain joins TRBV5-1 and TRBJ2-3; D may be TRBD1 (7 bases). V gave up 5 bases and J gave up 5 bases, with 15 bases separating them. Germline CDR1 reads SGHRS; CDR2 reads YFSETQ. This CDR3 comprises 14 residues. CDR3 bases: TGCGCCAGCAGGCCCGGAGGGGGCGAAGATACGCAGTATTTT. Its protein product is CASRPGGGEDTQYF. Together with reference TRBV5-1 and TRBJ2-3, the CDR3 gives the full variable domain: KAGVTQTPRYLIKTRGQQVTLSCSPISGHRSVSWYQQTPGQGLQFLFEYFSETQRNKGNFPGRFSGRQFSNSRSEMNVSTLELGDSALYLCASRPGGGEDTQYFGPGTRLTVL.

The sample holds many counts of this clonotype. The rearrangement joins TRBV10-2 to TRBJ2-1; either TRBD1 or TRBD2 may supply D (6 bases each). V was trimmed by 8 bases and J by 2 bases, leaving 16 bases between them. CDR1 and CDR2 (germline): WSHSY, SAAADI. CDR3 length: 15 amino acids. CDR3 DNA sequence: TGCGCCAGCGGGGGCGGGGTCAGACCCTACAATGAGCAGTTCTTC. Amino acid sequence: CASGGGVRPYNEQFF.

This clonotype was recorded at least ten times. The CDR3 is CATARVRGSYEQFF. Written as DNA, the CDR3 is TGTGCCACCGCCCGGGTAAGGGGGTCATATGAGCAGTTCTTC. V gene TRBV15 combines with J gene TRBJ2-1, with D perhaps matching TRBD1 (6 bases). This CDR3 has 14 amino acids. Germline values: CDR1 LNHNV, CDR2 YYDKDF (reference sequence). Trimming stripped 8 bases from V and 8 bases from J, with 19 bases between. Using reference TRBV15 and TRBJ2-1 for the parts outside the CDR3, the full variable domain is DAMVIQNPRYQVTQFGKPVTLSCSQTLNHNVMYWYQQKSSQAPKLLFHYYDKDFNNEADTPDNFQSRRPNTSFCFLDIRSPGLGDTAMYLCATARVRGSYEQFFGPGTRLTVL.

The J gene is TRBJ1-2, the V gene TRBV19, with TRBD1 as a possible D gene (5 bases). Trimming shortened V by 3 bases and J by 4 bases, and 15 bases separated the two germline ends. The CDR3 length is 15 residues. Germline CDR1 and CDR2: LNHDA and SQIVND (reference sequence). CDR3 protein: CASSMTVQGGYGYTF. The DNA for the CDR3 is TGTGCCAGTAGTATGACAGTCCAGGGCGGCTATGGCTACACCTTC.

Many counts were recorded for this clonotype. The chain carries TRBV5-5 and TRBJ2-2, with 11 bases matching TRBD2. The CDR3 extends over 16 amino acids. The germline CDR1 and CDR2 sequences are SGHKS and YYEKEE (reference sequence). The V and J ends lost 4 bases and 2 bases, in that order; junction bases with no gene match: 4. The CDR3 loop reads CASSRTSGSNTGELFF. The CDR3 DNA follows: TGTGCCAGCAGCCGGACTAGCGGGTCAAACACCGGGGAGCTGTTTTTT.

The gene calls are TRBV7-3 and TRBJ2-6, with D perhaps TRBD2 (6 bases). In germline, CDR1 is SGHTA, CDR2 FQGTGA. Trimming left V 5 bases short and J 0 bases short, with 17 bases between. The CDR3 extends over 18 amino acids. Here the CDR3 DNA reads TGTGCCAGCAGCCCCCCCCGGACTACCTCCTCTGGGGCCAACGTCCTGACTTTC. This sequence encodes CASSPPRTTSSGANVLTF.

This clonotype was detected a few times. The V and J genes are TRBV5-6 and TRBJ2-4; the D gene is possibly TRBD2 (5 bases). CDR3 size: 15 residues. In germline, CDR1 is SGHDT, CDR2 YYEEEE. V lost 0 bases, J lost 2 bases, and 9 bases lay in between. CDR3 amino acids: CASSLGETSKNIQYF. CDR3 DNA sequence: TGTGCCAGCAGCTTGGGGGAGACATCCAAAAACATTCAGTACTTC.

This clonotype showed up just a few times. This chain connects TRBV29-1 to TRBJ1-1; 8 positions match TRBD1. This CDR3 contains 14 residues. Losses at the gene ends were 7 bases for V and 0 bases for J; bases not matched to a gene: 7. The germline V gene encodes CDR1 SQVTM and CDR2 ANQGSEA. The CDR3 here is CSAAGQGLNTEAFF. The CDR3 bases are TGCAGCGCCGCCGGACAGGGACTGAACACTGAAGCTTTCTTT.

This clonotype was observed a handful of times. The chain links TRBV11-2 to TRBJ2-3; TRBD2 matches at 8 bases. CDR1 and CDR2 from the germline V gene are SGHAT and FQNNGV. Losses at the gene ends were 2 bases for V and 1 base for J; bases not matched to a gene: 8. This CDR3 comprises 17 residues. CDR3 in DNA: TGTGCCAGCAGCTTACGGGACGGGAGGGCCCGCACAGATACGCAGTATTTT. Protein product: CASSLRDGRARTDTQYF.

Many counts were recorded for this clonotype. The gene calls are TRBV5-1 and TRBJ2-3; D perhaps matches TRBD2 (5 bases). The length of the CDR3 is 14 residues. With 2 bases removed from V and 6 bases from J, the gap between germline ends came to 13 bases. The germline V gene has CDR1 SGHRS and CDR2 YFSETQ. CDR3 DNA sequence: TGCGCCAGCAGCTTTACCGGGCGAGGGGATACGCAGTATTTT. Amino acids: CASSFTGRGDTQYF.

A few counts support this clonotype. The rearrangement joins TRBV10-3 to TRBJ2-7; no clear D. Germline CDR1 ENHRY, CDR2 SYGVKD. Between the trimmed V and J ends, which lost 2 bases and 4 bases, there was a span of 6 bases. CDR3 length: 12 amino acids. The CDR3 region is CAISEVRYEQYF. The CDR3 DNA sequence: TGTGCCATCAGTGAGGTCCGGTACGAGCAGTACTTC.

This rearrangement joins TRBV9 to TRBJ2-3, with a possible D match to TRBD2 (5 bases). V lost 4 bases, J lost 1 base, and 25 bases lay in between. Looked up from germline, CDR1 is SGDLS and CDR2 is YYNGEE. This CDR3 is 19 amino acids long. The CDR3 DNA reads TGTGCCAGCAGCCCTCCCAGACGTACAAGCGGCCTTGGCACAGATACGCAGTATTTT. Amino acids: CASSPPRRTSGLGTDTQYF.

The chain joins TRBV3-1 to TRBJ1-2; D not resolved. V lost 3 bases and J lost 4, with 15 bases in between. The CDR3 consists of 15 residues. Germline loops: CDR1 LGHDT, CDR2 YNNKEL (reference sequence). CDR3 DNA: TGTGCCAGCAGCCAGGCAAACTCGGGCCTCTATGGCTACACCTTC. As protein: CASSQANSGLYGYTF.

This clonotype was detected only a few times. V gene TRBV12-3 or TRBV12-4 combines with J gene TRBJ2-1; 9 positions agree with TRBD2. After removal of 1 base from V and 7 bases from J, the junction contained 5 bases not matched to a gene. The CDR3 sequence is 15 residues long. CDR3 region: CASSLEAGGGNEQFF. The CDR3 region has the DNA TGTGCCAGCAGTTTAGAGGCGGGAGGGGGGAATGAGCAGTTCTTC.

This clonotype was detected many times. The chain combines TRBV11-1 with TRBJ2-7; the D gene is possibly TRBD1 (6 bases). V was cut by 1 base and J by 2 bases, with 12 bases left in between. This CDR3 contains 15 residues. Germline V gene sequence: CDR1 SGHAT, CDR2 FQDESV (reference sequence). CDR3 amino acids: CASSLVGTLAYEQYF. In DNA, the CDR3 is TGTGCCAGCAGCTTAGTTGGGACACTCGCCTACGAGCAGTACTTC.